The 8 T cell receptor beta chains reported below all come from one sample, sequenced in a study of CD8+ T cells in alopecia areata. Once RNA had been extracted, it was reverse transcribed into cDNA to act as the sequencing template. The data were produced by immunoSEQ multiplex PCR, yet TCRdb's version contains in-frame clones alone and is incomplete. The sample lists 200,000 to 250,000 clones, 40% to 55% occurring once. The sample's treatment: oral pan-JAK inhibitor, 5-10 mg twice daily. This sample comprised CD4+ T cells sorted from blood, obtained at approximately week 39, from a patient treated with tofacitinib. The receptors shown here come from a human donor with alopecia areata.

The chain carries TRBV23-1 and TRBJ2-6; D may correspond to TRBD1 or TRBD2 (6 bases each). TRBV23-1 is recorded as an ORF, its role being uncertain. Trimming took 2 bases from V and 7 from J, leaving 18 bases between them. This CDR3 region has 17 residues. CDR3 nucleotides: TGCGCCAGCAGTCAACCCGGGGGTCAGGGGACAGCCAACGTCCTGACTTTC. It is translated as CASSQPGGQGTANVLTF.

This CDR3 reads CSAGGTRHTGELFF. The CDR3 DNA sequence: TGCAGCGCCGGCGGGACACGACACACCGGGGAGCTGTTTTTT. The chain links TRBV29-1 to TRBJ2-2; possibly TRBD1 or TRBD2 for D (6 bases each). The CDR3 loop spans 14 amino acids. V lost 7 bases and J lost 3, with 15 bases in between. From germline, CDR1 is SQVTM and CDR2 ANQGSEA.

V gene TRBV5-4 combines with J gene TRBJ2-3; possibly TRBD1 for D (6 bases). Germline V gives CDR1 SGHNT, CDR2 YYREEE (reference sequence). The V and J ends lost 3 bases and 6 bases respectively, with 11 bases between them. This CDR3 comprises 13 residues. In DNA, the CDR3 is TGTGCCAGCAGCTCTTACCAGGGGGATACGCAGTATTTT. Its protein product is CASSSYQGDTQYF.

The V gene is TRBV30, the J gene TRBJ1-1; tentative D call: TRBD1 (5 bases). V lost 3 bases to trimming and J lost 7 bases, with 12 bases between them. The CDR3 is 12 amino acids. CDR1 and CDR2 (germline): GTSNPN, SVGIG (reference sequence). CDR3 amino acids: CAWRGGLDEAFF. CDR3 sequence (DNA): TGTGCCTGGAGGGGGGGATTAGATGAAGCTTTCTTT.

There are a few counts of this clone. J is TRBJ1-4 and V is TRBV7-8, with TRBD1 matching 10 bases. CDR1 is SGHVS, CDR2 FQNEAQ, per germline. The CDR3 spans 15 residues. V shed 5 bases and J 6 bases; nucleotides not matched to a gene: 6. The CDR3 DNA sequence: TGTGCCAGCAGCCCTCCCGGGACAGGGGATGAAAAACTGTTTTTT. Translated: CASSPPGTGDEKLFF.

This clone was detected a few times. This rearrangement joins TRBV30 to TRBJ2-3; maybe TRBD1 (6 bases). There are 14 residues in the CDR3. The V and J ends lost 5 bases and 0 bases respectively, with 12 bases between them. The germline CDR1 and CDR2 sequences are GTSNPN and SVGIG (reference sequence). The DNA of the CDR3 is TGTGCCTGGGTTGGGACACGCAGCACAGATACGCAGTATTTT. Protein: CAWVGTRSTDTQYF.

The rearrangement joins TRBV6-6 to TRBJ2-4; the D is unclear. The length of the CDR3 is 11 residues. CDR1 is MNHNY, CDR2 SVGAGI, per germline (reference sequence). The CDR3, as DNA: TGTGGGCCCTCACGGTCTAACATTCAGTACTTC. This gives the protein CGPSRSNIQYF.

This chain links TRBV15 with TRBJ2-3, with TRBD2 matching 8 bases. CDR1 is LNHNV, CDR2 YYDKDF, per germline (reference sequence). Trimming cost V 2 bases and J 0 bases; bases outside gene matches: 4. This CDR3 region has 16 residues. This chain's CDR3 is CATSRKPSGSTDTQYF. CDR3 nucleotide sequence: TGTGCCACCAGCAGAAAGCCTAGCGGGAGCACAGATACGCAGTATTTT.